A selection of T cell receptor beta chains follows, all from one sample in a study of siplizumab effects on memory and regulatory T cells. Measured with immunoSEQ multiplex PCR; TCRdb has only the in-frame clones, and not every one. In the table there are just under 85,000 clones, roughly 89% of which are singletons. Input material: Tregs sorted from blood. These receptors all stem from a human donor in good health. Both conserved end residues are part of each CDR3. A D gene is named only where the DNA matches it firmly. Not all rows give a size; the values are once, few, many and, for expanded clones, a class.

j_call,v_call,d_call,clone_size,cdr3_aa,cdr3_nt
TRBJ1-4,TRBV6-5,TRBD1,NA,CASSGGQTNEKLFF,TGTGCCAGCAGTGGGGGACAGACAAATGAAAAACTGTTTTTT
TRBJ1-2,TRBV27,NA,NA,CASSFSDSYGYTF,TGTGCCAGCAGTTTTTCGGACAGCTATGGCTACACCTTC
TRBJ2-7,TRBV28,NA,NA,CASSPPTQGRRYF,TGTGCCAGCAGTCCCCCGACTCAGGGTCGACGGTACTTC
TRBJ2-5,TRBV2,NA,NA,CASSVGGPGETQYF,TGTGCCAGCAGTGTCGGGGGGCCTGGGGAGACCCAGTACTTC
TRBJ2-5,TRBV5-1,TRBD2,NA,CASSLARGWETQYF,TGCGCCAGCAGCTTGGCGCGGGGGTGGGAGACCCAGTACTTC
TRBJ2-5,TRBV28,NA,NA,CASSPPLGETQYF,TGTGCCAGCAGCCCCCCGCTAGGAGAGACCCAGTACTTC
TRBJ2-2,TRBV9,TRBD1,NA,CASSEPGQGNTGELFF,TGTGCCAGCAGCGAGCCGGGACAGGGGAACACCGGGGAGCTGTTTTTT
TRBJ2-7,TRBV5-1,NA,NA,CASSVGTYYEQYF,TGCGCCAGCAGCGTAGGGACCTACTACGAGCAGTACTTC
TRBJ1-6,TRBV6-1,TRBD1,once,CASEKGGTGGSPLHF,TGTGCCAGCGAAAAGGGGGGGACAGGGGGGTCACCCCTCCACTTT
TRBJ2-3,TRBV29-1,TRBD1,NA,CSVGVLGQGTDTQYF,TGCAGCGTTGGGGTGCTGGGACAGGGGACAGATACGCAGTATTTT
TRBJ2-7,TRBV29-1,NA,NA,CSVDGGARGEQYF,TGCAGCGTTGACGGCGGTGCCCGGGGCGAGCAGTACTTC
TRBJ2-3,TRBV4-1,TRBD1,NA,CASSRGTGQGRADTQYF,TGCGCCAGCAGCCGGGGAACAGGACAGGGGAGGGCAGATACGCAGTATTTT
TRBJ2-7,TRBV7-8,TRBD1,NA,CASSLGGTGIYEQYF,TGTGCCAGCAGCTTAGGTGGGACAGGGATATACGAGCAGTACTTC
TRBJ1-2,TRBV6-5,TRBD1,NA,CASSRGQGAHNGYTF,TGTGCCAGCAGTCGTGGACAGGGGGCGCATAATGGCTACACCTTC
TRBJ2-7,TRBV29-1,NA,NA,CSVERNAYEQYF,TGCAGCGTTGAAAGGAACGCGTACGAGCAGTACTTC
TRBJ2-3,TRBV7-2,TRBD2,NA,CASSLAYGGGSTDTQYF,TGTGCCAGCAGCTTAGCCTACGGGGGAGGGAGCACAGATACGCAGTATTTT
TRBJ1-1,TRBV5-1,NA,NA,CASSLYLNTEAFF,TGCGCCAGCAGCTTGTACTTAAACACTGAAGCTTTCTTT